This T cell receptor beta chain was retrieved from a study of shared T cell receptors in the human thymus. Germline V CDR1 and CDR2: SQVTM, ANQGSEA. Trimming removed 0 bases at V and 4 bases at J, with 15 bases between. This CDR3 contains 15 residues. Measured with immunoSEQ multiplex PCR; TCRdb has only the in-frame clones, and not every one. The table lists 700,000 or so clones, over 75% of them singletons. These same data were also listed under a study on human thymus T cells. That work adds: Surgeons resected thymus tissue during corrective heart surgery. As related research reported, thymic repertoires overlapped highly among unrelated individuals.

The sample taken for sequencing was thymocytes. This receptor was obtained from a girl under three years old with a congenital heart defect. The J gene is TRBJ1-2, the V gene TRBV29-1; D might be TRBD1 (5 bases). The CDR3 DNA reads TGCAGCGTTGAAGACCGGGACTCGGGGGGCTATGGCTACACCTTC. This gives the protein CSVEDRDSGGYGYTF.